This T cell receptor beta chain comes out of a study of blood T cells in healthy people across ages. This clonotype was seen more than once but under ten times. With 1 base removed from V and 5 bases from J, the gap between germline ends came to 13 bases. The length of the CDR3 is 14 residues. Germline V gene sequence: CDR1 DFQATT, CDR2 SNEGSKA (reference sequence). Then a second PCR, running roughly 7 to 11 cycles, was carried out with a sample-barcoded 5' primer and a J-beta primer mix. A single record per CDR3 protein comes from TCRdb applying MiXCR to the 5' RACE reads. The sample has around 1,900,000 distinct CDR3 sequences; about two fifths are singletons.

The sequence was collected from a human donor in good health. The source material was blood. The chain carries TRBV20-1 and TRBJ2-3; perhaps TRBD2 as D (5 bases). Here the CDR3 reads CSARALGLVDTQYF. The CDR3 nucleotides are TGCAGTGCTAGAGCACTAGGTCTGGTAGATACGCAGTATTTT.